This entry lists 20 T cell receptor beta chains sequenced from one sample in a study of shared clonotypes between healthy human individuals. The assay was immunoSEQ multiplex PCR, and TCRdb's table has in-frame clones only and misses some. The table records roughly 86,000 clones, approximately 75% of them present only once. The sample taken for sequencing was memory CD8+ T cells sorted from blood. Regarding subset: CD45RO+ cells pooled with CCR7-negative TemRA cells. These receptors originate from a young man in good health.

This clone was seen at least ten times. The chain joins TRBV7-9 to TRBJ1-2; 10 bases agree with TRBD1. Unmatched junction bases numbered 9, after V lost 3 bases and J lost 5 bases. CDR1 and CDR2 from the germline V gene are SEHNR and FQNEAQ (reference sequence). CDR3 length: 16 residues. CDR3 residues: CASSFSGQGIVYGYTF. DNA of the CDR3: TGTGCCAGCAGCTTTTCGGGACAGGGGATTGTTTATGGCTACACCTTC.

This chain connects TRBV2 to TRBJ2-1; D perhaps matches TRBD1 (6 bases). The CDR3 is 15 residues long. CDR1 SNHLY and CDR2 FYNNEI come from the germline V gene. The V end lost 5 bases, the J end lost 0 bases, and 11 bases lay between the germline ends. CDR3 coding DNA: TGTGCCAGCAGTCAGACAGGTTTCTCCTACAATGAGCAGTTCTTC. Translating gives CASSQTGFSYNEQFF.

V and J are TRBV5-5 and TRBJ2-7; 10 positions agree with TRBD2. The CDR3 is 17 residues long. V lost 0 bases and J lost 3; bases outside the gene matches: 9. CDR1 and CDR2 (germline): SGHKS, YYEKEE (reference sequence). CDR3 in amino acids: CASSLASFLAGDYEQYF. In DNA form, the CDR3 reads TGTGCCAGCAGCTTGGCCAGTTTCCTAGCGGGGGACTACGAGCAGTACTTC.

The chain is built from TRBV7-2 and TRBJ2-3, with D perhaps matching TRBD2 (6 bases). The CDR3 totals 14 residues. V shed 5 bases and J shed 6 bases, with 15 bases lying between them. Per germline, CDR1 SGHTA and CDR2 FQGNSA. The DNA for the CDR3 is TGTGCCAGCAGCCGCCGGGGAGGCCCGGATACGCAGTATTTT. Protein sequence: CASSRRGGPDTQYF.

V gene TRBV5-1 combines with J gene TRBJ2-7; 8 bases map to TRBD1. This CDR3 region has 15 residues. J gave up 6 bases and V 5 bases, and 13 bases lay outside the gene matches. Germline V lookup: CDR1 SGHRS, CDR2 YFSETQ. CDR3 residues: CASSLQGASVVEQYF. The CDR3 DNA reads TGCGCCAGCAGTTTGCAGGGGGCGAGTGTTGTCGAGCAGTACTTC.

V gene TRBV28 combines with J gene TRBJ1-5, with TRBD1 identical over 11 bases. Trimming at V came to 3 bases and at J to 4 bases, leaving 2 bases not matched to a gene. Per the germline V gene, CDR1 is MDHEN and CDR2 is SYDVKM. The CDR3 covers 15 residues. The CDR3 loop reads CASSLGTGGNQPQHF. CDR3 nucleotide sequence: TGTGCCAGCAGTTTGGGGACAGGGGGTAATCAGCCCCAGCATTTT.

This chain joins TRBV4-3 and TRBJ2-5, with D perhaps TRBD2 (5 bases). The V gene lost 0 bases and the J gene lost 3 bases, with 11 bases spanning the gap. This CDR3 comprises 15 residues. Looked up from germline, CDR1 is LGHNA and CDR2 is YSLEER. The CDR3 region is CASSQDFGVEETQYF. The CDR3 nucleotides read TGCGCCAGCAGCCAAGATTTCGGGGTGGAAGAGACCCAGTACTTC.

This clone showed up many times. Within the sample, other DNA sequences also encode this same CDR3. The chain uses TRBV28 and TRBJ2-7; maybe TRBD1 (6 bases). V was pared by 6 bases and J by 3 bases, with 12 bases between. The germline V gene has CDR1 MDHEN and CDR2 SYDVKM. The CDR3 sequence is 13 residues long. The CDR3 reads CASRPGHHYEQYF. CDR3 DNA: TGTGCCAGCAGACCGGGACACCACTACGAGCAGTACTTC.

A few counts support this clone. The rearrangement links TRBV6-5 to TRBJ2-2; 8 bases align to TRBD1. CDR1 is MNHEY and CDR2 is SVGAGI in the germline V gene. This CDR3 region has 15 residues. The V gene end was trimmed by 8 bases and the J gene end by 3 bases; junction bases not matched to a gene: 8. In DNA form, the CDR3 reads TGTGCCAGCCAAGTCCCACAGGGGGACACCGGGGAGCTGTTTTTT. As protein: CASQVPQGDTGELFF.

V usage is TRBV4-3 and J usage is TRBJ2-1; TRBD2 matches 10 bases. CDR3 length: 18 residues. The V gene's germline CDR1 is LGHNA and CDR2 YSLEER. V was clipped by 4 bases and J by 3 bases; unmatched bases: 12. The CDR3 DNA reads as TGCGCCAGCAGCCGCACGCCTCTAGCGGGAGAGGGCTACAATGAGCAGTTCTTC. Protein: CASSRTPLAGEGYNEQFF.

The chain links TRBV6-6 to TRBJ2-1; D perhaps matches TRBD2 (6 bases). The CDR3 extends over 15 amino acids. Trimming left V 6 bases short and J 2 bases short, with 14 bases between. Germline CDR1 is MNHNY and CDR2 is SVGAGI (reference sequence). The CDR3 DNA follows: TGTGCCAGCAGCCAAACGGGCGGGGCCTACAATGAGCAGTTCTTC. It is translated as CASSQTGGAYNEQFF.

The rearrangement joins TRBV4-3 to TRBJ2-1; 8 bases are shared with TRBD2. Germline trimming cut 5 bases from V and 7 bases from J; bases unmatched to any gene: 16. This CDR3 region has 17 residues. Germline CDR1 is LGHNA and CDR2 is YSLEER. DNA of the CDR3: TGCGCCAGCAGCTACTTCTTCAGCGGGAGTCTGATAAATGAGCAGTTCTTC. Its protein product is CASSYFFSGSLINEQFF.

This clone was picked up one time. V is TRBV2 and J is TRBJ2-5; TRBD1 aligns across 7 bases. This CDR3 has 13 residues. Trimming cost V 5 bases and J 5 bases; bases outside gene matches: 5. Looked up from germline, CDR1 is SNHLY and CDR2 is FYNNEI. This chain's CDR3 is CASSYYRGETQYF. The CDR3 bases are TGTGCCAGCAGTTATTACAGGGGTGAGACCCAGTACTTC. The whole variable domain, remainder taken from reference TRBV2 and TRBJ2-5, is EPEVTQTPSHQVTQMGQEVILRCVPISNHLYFYWYRQILGQKVEFLVSFYNNEISEKSEIFDDQFSVERPDGSNFTLKIRSTKLEDSAMYFCASSYYRGETQYFGPGTRLLVL.

CDR3 region: CASSFGGHSYEQYF. The DNA for the CDR3 is TGCGCCAGCAGCTTTGGGGGCCATTCCTACGAGCAGTACTTC. The chain employs TRBV5-1 and TRBJ2-7; weak D call: TRBD1 (6 bases). CDR3 size: 14 residues. The germline CDR1 and CDR2 sequences are SGHRS and YFSETQ. V was pared by 2 bases and J by 1 base, with 10 bases between.

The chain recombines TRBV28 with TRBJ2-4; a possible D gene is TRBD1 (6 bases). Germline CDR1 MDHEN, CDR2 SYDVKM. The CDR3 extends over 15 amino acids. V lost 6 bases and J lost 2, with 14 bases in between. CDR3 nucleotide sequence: TGTGCCAGCAGCATCACAGGGCCGTCCAAAAACATTCAGTACTTC. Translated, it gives CASSITGPSKNIQYF.

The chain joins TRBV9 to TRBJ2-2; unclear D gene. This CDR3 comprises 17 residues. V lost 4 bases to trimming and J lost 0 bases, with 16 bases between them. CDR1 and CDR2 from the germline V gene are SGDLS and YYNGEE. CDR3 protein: CASSSHEPTTNTGELFF. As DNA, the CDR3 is TGTGCCAGCAGCTCCCATGAGCCGACAACGAACACCGGGGAGCTGTTTTTT. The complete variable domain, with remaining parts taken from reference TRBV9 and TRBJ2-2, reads DSGVTQTPKHLITATGQRVTLRCSPRSGDLSVYWYQQSLDQGLQFLIQYYNGEERAKGNILERFSAQQFPDLHSELNLSSLELGDSALYFCASSSHEPTTNTGELFFGEGSRLTVL.

DNA for the CDR3: TGTGCCAGCAGTGACCCACTAGGAATGGGGGAAACGGCTTTCTTT. The encoded protein is CASSDPLGMGETAFF. The rearrangement links TRBV28 to TRBJ1-1; a weak D match, TRBD1 (5 bases). The CDR3 runs 15 residues. The germline CDR1 and CDR2 sequences are MDHEN and SYDVKM. Deletions cut 5 bases from V and 11 bases from J, with 24 bases between.

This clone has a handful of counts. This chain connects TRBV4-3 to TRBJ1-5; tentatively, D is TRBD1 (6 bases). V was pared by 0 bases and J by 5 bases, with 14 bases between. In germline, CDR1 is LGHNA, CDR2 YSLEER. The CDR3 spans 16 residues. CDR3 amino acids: CASSQDVGARYQPQHF. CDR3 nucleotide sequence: TGCGCCAGCAGCCAAGATGTGGGGGCCCGATATCAGCCCCAGCATTTT.

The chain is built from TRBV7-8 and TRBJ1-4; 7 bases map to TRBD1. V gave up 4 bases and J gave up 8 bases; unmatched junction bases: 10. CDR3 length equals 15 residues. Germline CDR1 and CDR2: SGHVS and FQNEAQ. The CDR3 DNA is TGTGCCAGCAGCTCCCCGGCAGGGGGAAGCGAAAAACTGTTTTTT. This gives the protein CASSSPAGGSEKLFF.

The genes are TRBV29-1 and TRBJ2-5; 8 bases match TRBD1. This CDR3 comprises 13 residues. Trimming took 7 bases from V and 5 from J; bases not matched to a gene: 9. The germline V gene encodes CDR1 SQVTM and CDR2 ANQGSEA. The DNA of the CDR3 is TGCAGCGGTCACAGGGGGAGTTATGAGACCCAGTACTTC. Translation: CSGHRGSYETQYF.